This T cell receptor beta chain was recovered during a study of blood T cell repertoires in COVID-19. Background on the study: There were acute and convalescent COVID-19 samples, and they came from the United States, Italy and Spain. PBMCs, B-cell-depleted T cells, or T cells were the source of the cDNA or gDNA that made up the material.

Original data processing: Amplification with reference gene primers provided the estimates of nucleated cell counts. Repertoires were generated with immunoSEQ multiplex PCR, while TCRdb's copy carries only in-frame clones and drops some. V, J and clone size reflect that table, while D and trimming were determined from the DNA. The table lists some 100,000 clones, around 94% of them singletons. This CDR3 contains 15 residues. Trimming removed 3 bases from V and 0 bases from J, with 8 bases in between. Germline values: CDR1 MNHEY, CDR2 SMNVEV (reference sequence). The source is a man aged 50-60 years with active COVID-19. The rearrangement uses TRBV27 and TRBJ2-2; D is unclear. The sequencing sample was made of peripheral blood. The CDR3, as DNA: TGTGCCAGCAGTTTCCGCTATTCGAACACCGGGGAGCTGTTTTTT. This gives the protein CASSFRYSNTGELFF.